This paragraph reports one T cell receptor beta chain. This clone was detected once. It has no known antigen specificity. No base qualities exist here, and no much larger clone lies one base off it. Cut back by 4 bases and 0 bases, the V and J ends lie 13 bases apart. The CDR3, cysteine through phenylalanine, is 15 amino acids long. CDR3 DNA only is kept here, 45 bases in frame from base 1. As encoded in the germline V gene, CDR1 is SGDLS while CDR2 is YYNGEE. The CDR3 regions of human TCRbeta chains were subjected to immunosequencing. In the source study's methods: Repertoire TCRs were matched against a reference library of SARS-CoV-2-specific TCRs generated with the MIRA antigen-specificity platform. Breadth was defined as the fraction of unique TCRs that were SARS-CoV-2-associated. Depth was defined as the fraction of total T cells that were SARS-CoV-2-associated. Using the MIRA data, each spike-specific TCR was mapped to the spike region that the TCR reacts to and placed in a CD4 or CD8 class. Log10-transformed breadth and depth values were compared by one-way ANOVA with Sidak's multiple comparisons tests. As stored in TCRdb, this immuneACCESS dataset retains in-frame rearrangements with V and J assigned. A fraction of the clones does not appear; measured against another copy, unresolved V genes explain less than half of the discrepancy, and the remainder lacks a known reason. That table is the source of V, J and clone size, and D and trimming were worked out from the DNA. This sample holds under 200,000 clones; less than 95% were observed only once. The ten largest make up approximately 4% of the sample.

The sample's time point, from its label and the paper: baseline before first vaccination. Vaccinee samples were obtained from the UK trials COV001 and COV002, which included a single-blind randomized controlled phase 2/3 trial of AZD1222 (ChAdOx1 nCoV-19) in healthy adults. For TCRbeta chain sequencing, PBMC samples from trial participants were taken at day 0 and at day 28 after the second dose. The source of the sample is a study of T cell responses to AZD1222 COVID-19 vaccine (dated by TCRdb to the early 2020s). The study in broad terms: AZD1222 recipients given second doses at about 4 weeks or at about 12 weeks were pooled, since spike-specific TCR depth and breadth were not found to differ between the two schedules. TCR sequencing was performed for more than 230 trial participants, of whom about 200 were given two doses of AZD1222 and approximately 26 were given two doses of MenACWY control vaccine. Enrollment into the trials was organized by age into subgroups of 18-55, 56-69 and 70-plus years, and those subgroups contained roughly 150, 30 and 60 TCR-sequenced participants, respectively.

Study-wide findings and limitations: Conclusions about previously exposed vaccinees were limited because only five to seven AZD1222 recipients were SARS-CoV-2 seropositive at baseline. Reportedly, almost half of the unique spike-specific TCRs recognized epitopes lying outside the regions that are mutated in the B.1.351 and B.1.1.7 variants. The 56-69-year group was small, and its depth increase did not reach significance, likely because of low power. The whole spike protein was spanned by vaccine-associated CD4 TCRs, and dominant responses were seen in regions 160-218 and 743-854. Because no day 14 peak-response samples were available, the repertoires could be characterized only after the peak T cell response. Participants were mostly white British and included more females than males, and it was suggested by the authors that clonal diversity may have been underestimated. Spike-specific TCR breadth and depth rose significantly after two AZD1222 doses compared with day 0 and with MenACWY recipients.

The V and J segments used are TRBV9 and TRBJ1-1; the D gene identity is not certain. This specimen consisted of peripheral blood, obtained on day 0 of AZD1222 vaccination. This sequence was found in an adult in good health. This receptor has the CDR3 CASSPQPQMNTEAFF. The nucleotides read TGTGCCAGCAGCCCTCAACCACAGATGAACACTGAAGCTTTCTTT.